The next 25 T cell receptor beta chains were all read from a single sample in a study of blood T cell repertoires in COVID-19. Assay: immunoSEQ multiplex PCR; the TCRdb copy retains only in-frame clones and omits some. The sample lists about 360,000 clones, roughly 86% occurring once. Sequencing was done on a sample of peripheral blood. These receptors were collected from a human donor in a cohort sampled during active COVID-19.

The chain is built from TRBV6-1 and TRBJ2-2; D may be TRBD1 (5 bases). The CDR3 consists of 13 residues. V lost 3 bases, J lost 6 bases, and 8 bases lay in between. Germline-derived CDR1 and CDR2 are MNHNS and SASEGT. The DNA of the CDR3 is TGTGCCAGCAGTGAGCAGGGCGCCGGGGAGCTGTTTTTT. As protein: CASSEQGAGELFF.

The V and J genes are TRBV19 and TRBJ2-7; D possibly corresponds to TRBD2 (6 bases). CDR3 length: 14 residues. Trimming left V 5 bases short and J 2 bases short, with 13 bases between. The germline V gene encodes CDR1 LNHDA and CDR2 SQIVND (reference sequence). The DNA of the CDR3 is TGTGCCAGTAGTCGGGCGGGGTCTACCTACGAGCAGTACTTC. It encodes CASSRAGSTYEQYF.

The chain recombines TRBV30 with TRBJ1-1; D not resolved. CDR3 length: 12 amino acids. Germline V lookup: CDR1 GTSNPN, CDR2 SVGIG (reference sequence). Deletions cut 3 bases from V and 4 bases from J, with 9 bases between. The CDR3 DNA is TGTGCCTGGAGCAGACACCTCACTGAAGCTTTCTTT. As protein: CAWSRHLTEAFF.

The V gene is TRBV4-2, the J gene TRBJ2-7; TRBD2 matches 8 bases. The CDR3 length is 15 residues. CDR1 and CDR2 from the germline V gene are LGHNA and YNFKEQ. V was pared by 4 bases and J by 4 bases, with 9 bases of the junction left unmatched. The CDR3 loop reads CASSRPGLETYEQYF. The DNA of the CDR3 is TGTGCCAGCAGCCGACCGGGACTAGAGACTTACGAGCAGTACTTC.

This chain joins TRBV28 and TRBJ1-2; tentatively, D is TRBD1 (6 bases). The ends were cut back, 10 bases at V and 1 base at J, with 19 bases in the middle. CDR3 length equals 15 residues. Germline V gene lookup returns CDR1 MDHEN and CDR2 SYDVKM. The CDR3 coding sequence is TGTGCCATCTCACCCGGGGGGGCGCATAACTATGGCTACACCTTC. As protein: CAISPGGAHNYGYTF.

The chain has TRBV28 and TRBJ1-1; 7 nucleotides line up with TRBD1. The CDR3 has 16 amino acids. Per the germline V gene, CDR1 is MDHEN and CDR2 is SYDVKM. The trim removed 5 bases at V and 6 bases at J, leaving 15 bases unmatched. The CDR3 is CASSGGTEGSGAEAFF. DNA for the CDR3: TGTGCCAGCAGTGGTGGGACAGAGGGTTCTGGGGCTGAAGCTTTCTTT.

In this sample, this clone turned up a few times. This sequence joins TRBV28 and TRBJ1-2; D is undetermined. The CDR3 runs 14 residues. Trimming pared 6 bases from V and 0 bases from J, leaving 11 bases between. CDR1 MDHEN and CDR2 SYDVKM come from the germline V gene. The CDR3 region is CASRFASSNYGYTF. The CDR3 DNA reads TGTGCCAGCAGATTCGCCAGTTCTAACTATGGCTACACCTTC.

The chain has TRBV5-4 and TRBJ2-1, with 8 bases aligning to TRBD1. The germline CDR1 and CDR2 sequences are SGHNT and YYREEE (reference sequence). The length of the CDR3 is 13 residues. Trimming at V came to 4 bases and at J to 9 bases, leaving 6 bases not matched to a gene. CDR3: CASSTDRAGEQFF. Written as DNA, the CDR3 is TGTGCCAGCAGCACGGACAGGGCGGGTGAGCAGTTCTTC.

V gene TRBV25-1 combines with J gene TRBJ1-2; tentative D call: TRBD1 (5 bases). Trimming stripped 0 bases from V and 4 bases from J, with 9 bases between. CDR1 and CDR2 (germline): MGHDK, SYGVNS. The CDR3 has 14 amino acids. DNA for the CDR3: TGTGCCAGCAGTGAATACGGTCAGGGCTATGGCTACACCTTC. Its translation is CASSEYGQGYGYTF.

As concerns this clone: A much larger clone lies a single base off, so this may be a read error. The genes are TRBV24-1 and TRBJ1-1, with D tentatively TRBD1 (5 bases). Germline V gene sequence: CDR1 KGHDR, CDR2 SFDVKD. This CDR3 spans 12 amino acids. Trimming took off 7 bases at V and 1 base at J, with 6 bases between the two ends. The CDR3 reads CATRTANTEAFF. For the CDR3, the DNA is TGTGCCACCAGGACAGCGAACACTGAAGCTTTCTTT.

In nucleotides, the CDR3 is TGTGCCAGCAGTTTGGAATACAGGGATACGCAGTATTTT. This sequence encodes CASSLEYRDTQYF. J is TRBJ2-3 and V is TRBV12-3 or TRBV12-4; tentatively, D is TRBD1 (5 bases). V lost 3 bases to trimming and J lost 6 bases, with 10 bases between them. The CDR3 length is 13 residues.

This clone was seen a handful of times. The CDR3 DNA is TGTGCCAGCAGACGGGAGGGTTCCTATAATTCACCCCTCCACTTT. Its protein product is CASRREGSYNSPLHF. The V gene is TRBV2, the J gene TRBJ1-6, with no clear D. The CDR3 contains 15 residues. Per the germline V gene, CDR1 is SNHLY and CDR2 is FYNNEI. The germline V and J ends were trimmed by 6 bases and 1 base, with 10 bases remaining between them.

The CDR3 sequence is CATSGLTGGGVDIQYF. The CDR3 nucleotides are TGTGCCACCAGCGGCCTGACAGGGGGCGGAGTAGACATTCAGTACTTC. The rearrangement links TRBV15 to TRBJ2-4, with 10 positions matching TRBD1. The CDR3 extends over 16 amino acids. V was pared by 5 bases and J by 8 bases, with 12 bases of the junction left unmatched. Germline V gene lookup returns CDR1 LNHNV and CDR2 YYDKDF (reference sequence).

The rearrangement uses TRBV19 and TRBJ2-7, with D perhaps TRBD2 (5 bases). V shed 5 bases and J shed 2 bases, with 22 bases lying between them. In germline, CDR1 is LNHDA, CDR2 SQIVND (reference sequence). The CDR3 has 17 residues. This CDR3 reads CASSSYYFGMQPYEQYF. DNA for the CDR3: TGTGCCAGTAGTTCTTACTACTTCGGGATGCAACCCTACGAGCAGTACTTC.

The chain recombines TRBV5-1 with TRBJ1-6, with 8 bases that match TRBD1. CDR3 length: 15 amino acids. After removal of 3 bases from V and 4 bases from J, the junction contained 3 bases not matched to a gene. In germline, CDR1 is SGHRS, CDR2 YFSETQ. CDR3 sequence: CASSSGQDYNSPLHF. In DNA form, the CDR3 reads TGCGCCAGCAGCTCGGGACAGGATTATAATTCACCCCTCCACTTT.

CDR3 DNA sequence: TGTGCCAGTACCCGAGATCGGTACAGGGCCACTGAAGCTTTCTTT. It encodes CASTRDRYRATEAFF. V gene TRBV19 combines with J gene TRBJ1-1, with a possible D match to TRBD1 (6 bases). Germline V CDR1 and CDR2: LNHDA, SQIVND (reference sequence). Trimming left V 7 bases short and J 4 bases short, with 19 bases between. The CDR3 runs 15 residues.

The rearrangement joins TRBV3-1 (or the pseudogene TRBV3-2) to TRBJ2-7; unclear D gene. CDR3 length: 15 amino acids. Trimming left V 1 base short and J 0 bases short, with 10 bases between. The germline CDR1 and CDR2 sequences are LGHDT and YNNKEL (reference sequence). The CDR3 DNA is TGTGCCAGCAGCCAAGCGGTATCGAGCTCCTACGAGCAGTACTTC. This encodes CASSQAVSSSYEQYF.

V is TRBV27 and J is TRBJ2-2, with D unresolved. The CDR3 has 15 residues. Germline loops: CDR1 MNHEY, CDR2 SMNVEV (reference sequence). V lost 5 bases and J 5 bases, leaving 15 bases between the germline ends. The chain's CDR3 is CASSRLRRLTGELFF. The CDR3 coding sequence is TGTGCCAGCAGTCGACTGCGGCGGTTGACCGGGGAGCTGTTTTTT.

This clone has more than one count but fewer than ten. This rearrangement joins TRBV7-9 to TRBJ2-7, with TRBD1 matching over 9 bases. V shed 5 bases and J 4 bases; nucleotides not matched to a gene: 6. Germline values: CDR1 SEHNR, CDR2 FQNEAQ (reference sequence). This CDR3 spans 14 amino acids. The CDR3 DNA follows: TGTGCCAGCAGCGCCCCAGGACAGGGGTACGAGCAGTACTTC. Protein sequence: CASSAPGQGYEQYF.

The rearrangement joins TRBV12-5 to TRBJ1-2, with 7 bases identical to TRBD1. The germline V gene encodes CDR1 LGHNT and CDR2 FRNRAP. J gave up 1 base and V 1 base, and 0 bases lay outside the gene matches. CDR3 length: 14 residues. The CDR3 DNA reads as TGTGCTAGTGGTTTGGGACAGGGTAACTATGGCTACACCTTC. It translates to CASGLGQGNYGYTF.

The chain links TRBV28 to TRBJ1-5; TRBD1 aligns across 9 bases. The CDR3 has 14 residues. V gave up 6 bases and J gave up 7 bases; unmatched junction bases: 7. Germline loops: CDR1 MDHEN, CDR2 SYDVKM. CDR3 in amino acids: CASRTGTGLQPQHF. In nucleotides, the CDR3 is TGTGCCAGCAGGACCGGGACAGGGTTACAGCCCCAGCATTTT.

The V and J genes are TRBV2 and TRBJ2-2; a possible D gene is TRBD1 (6 bases). This CDR3 spans 13 amino acids. Trimming took 2 bases from V and 7 from J, leaving 8 bases between them. CDR1 is SNHLY, CDR2 FYNNEI, per germline. The chain's CDR3 is CASSEQGSGELFF. Written as DNA, the CDR3 is TGTGCCAGCAGTGAACAGGGGAGCGGGGAGCTGTTTTTT.

This clone was counted between two and nine times. The V call is TRBV11-2, the J call TRBJ2-7; unclear D gene. Trimming pared 0 bases from V and 3 bases from J, leaving 6 bases between. CDR1 SGHAT and CDR2 FQNNGV come from the germline V gene. The CDR3 loop spans 13 amino acids. In DNA, the CDR3 is TGTGCCAGCAGCTTAGATTCAGACTACGAGCAGTACTTC. It translates to CASSLDSDYEQYF.

This clone was recorded a few times. The V gene is TRBV3-1 (or the pseudogene TRBV3-2), the J gene TRBJ1-2; no clear D gene. The CDR3 length is 14 residues. V was clipped by 1 base and J by 4 bases, with 10 bases between them. Looked up from germline, CDR1 is LGHDT and CDR2 is YNNKEL (reference sequence). CDR3 in amino acids: CASSQGQEGYGYTF. The CDR3 DNA is TGTGCCAGCAGCCAAGGGCAGGAAGGCTATGGCTACACCTTC.

The chain carries TRBV2 and TRBJ1-2, with D perhaps matching TRBD1 (6 bases). This CDR3 region has 14 residues. The germline V and J ends were trimmed by 6 bases and 4 bases, with 15 bases remaining between them. Germline CDR1 is SNHLY and CDR2 is FYNNEI. The CDR3 spells CASRPDSATYGYTF. The CDR3 nucleotides are TGTGCCAGCAGACCGGACAGCGCAACCTATGGCTACACCTTC. The variable domain in full, with the rest retrieved from reference TRBV2 and TRBJ1-2, is EPEVTQTPSHQVTQMGQEVILRCVPISNHLYFYWYRQILGQKVEFLVSFYNNEISEKSEIFDDQFSVERPDGSNFTLKIRSTKLEDSAMYFCASRPDSATYGYTFGSGTRLTVV.